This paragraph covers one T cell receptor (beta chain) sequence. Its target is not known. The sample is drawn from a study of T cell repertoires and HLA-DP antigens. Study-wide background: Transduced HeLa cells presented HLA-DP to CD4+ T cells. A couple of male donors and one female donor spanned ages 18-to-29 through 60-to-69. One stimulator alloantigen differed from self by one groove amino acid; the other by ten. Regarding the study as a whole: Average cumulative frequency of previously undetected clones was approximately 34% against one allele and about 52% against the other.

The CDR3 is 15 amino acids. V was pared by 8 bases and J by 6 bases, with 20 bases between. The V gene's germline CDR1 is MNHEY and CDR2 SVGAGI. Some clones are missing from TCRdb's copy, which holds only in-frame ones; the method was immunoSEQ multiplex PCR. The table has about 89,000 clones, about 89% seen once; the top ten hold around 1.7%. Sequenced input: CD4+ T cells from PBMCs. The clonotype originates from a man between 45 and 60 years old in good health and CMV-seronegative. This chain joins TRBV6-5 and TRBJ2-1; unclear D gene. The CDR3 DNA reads TGTGCCAGCTCACAACGAGCGCTAGGATCCAATGAGCAGTTCTTC. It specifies CASSQRALGSNEQFF.